Shown below are 12 T cell receptor beta chains from a single sample sequenced in a study of cytomegalovirus exposure and HLA in healthy donors. A multiplex PCR was run with 60 Vbeta primers and 13 Jbeta primers. Sequenced by immunoSEQ multiplex PCR; TCRdb stores in-frame clones only, minus some. Of about 37,000 clones listed, about 74% are singletons. Material for sequencing was PBMCs. The receptors shown here come from a man aged 30 to 39 in good health and CMV-seronegative.

This rearrangement joins TRBV4-1 to TRBJ1-1, with 10 bases fitting TRBD1. Germline V gene data show CDR1 as MGHRA and CDR2 as YSYEKL. V lost 2 bases to trimming and J lost 1 base; unmatched junction nucleotides: 13. The CDR3 has 19 residues. The CDR3 nucleotides read TGCGCCAGCAGCCAACTACCCGGTGGGACAGGGGCATCGAACACTGAAGCTTTCTTT. Translation gives CASSQLPGGTGASNTEAFF.

The V call is TRBV25-1, the J call TRBJ2-7; TRBD1 matches 9 bases. CDR1 is MGHDK, CDR2 SYGVNS, per germline. The CDR3 extends over 14 amino acids. With V trimmed by 4 bases and J by 2 bases, 3 bases remained unmatched. Written as DNA, the CDR3 is TGTGCCAGCAGTGGTGGACAGGGGACCTACGAGCAGTACTTC. It is translated as CASSGGQGTYEQYF.

This chain joins TRBV30 and TRBJ2-2, with 7 bases aligning to TRBD1. The CDR3 loop spans 16 amino acids. Germline CDR1 and CDR2: GTSNPN and SVGIG (reference sequence). Germline trimming cut 0 bases from V and 1 base from J; bases unmatched to any gene: 5. CDR3 bases: TGTGCCTGGAGTGTATCAGGGACAGTGAACACCGGGGAGCTGTTTTTT. Translating gives CAWSVSGTVNTGELFF.

This clone was picked up a small number of times. This chain links TRBV10-3 with TRBJ2-7; 10 bases agree with TRBD1. The CDR3 is 16 amino acids. Looked up from germline, CDR1 is ENHRY and CDR2 is SYGVKD. V gave up 0 bases and J gave up 4 bases; unmatched junction bases: 6. The CDR3 is CAISESTGQGGYEQYF. For the CDR3, the DNA is TGTGCCATCAGTGAGTCGACAGGACAGGGGGGTTACGAGCAGTACTTC.

This clone was recorded a few times. The rearrangement joins TRBV5-1 to TRBJ2-1, with 9 bases lining up with TRBD1. The CDR3 is 15 residues long. The trim removed 4 bases at V and 3 bases at J, leaving 5 bases unmatched. The germline V gene encodes CDR1 SGHRS and CDR2 YFSETQ. The CDR3 region has the DNA TGCGCCAGCAGCCCCGGGACAGGGAGCTACAATGAGCAGTTCTTC. It translates to CASSPGTGSYNEQFF.

This chain connects TRBV5-5 to TRBJ2-1, with 8 nucleotides matching TRBD1. J was trimmed by 14 bases and V by 4 bases; bases with no gene match: 11. CDR3 length: 13 amino acids. CDR1 is SGHKS, CDR2 YYEKEE, per germline (reference sequence). CDR3 sequence: CASSPAVQGVEFF. CDR3 sequence (DNA): TGTGCCAGCAGCCCGGCCGTACAGGGGGTCGAGTTCTTC. Using reference TRBV5-5 and TRBJ2-1 for the parts outside the CDR3, the full variable domain is DAGVTQSPTHLIKTRGQQVTLRCSPISGHKSVSWYQQVLGQGPQFIFQYYEKEERGRGNFPDRFSARQFPNYSSELNVNALLLGDSALYLCASSPAVQGVEFFGPGTRLTVL.

This clone was seen just once. The chain employs TRBV10-1 and TRBJ2-7; no reliable D call. Between the trimmed V and J ends, which lost 3 bases and 5 bases, there was a span of 14 bases. CDR1 and CDR2 from the germline V gene are WNHNN and SYGVQD (reference sequence). CDR3 size: 14 residues. The CDR3 region is CASSDERSRHEQYF. Here the CDR3 DNA reads TGCGCCAGCAGTGACGAACGGAGTCGCCACGAGCAGTACTTC.

This chain uses TRBV6-5 with TRBJ2-1; TRBD2 is a possible D gene (6 bases). This CDR3 comprises 15 residues. The germline V gene encodes CDR1 MNHEY and CDR2 SVGAGI. V was clipped by 4 bases and J by 6 bases, with 16 bases between them. The CDR3 spells CASSCRDSRINEQFF. DNA for the CDR3: TGTGCCAGCAGTTGCCGGGACTCGCGGATCAATGAGCAGTTCTTC.

This chain joins TRBV5-1 and TRBJ2-5, with 9 bases identical to TRBD2. Germline CDR1 SGHRS, CDR2 YFSETQ. After removal of 3 bases from V and 3 bases from J, the junction contained 6 bases not matched to a gene. The CDR3 totals 15 residues. Here the CDR3 DNA reads TGCGCCAGCAGCTCGCTAGGGACTAGCAAAGAGACCCAGTACTTC. It yields the protein CASSSLGTSKETQYF.

The chain carries TRBV4-1 and TRBJ2-7, with 10 bases matching TRBD1. J was trimmed by 3 bases and V by 4 bases; bases with no gene match: 9. There are 16 residues in the CDR3. Germline CDR1 is MGHRA and CDR2 is YSYEKL. In DNA form, the CDR3 reads TGCGCCAGCAGCCGAATGACAGGGGGCAGAATCTACGAGCAGTACTTC. Its protein product is CASSRMTGGRIYEQYF.

To note about this clone: A read error may account for a junction end that differs from germline. This sequence joins TRBV30 and TRBJ2-1, with 11 bases aligning to TRBD2. The germline V gene has CDR1 GTSNPN and CDR2 SVGIG (reference sequence). The CDR3 extends over 14 amino acids. The CDR3 nucleotides read TGTGCCTGGGGTGTAGCGGGAGGGTCCAATGAGCAGTTCTTC. Amino acids: CAWGVAGGSNEQFF.

This clone occurred a few times. The rearrangement uses TRBV4-2 and TRBJ2-7, with 9 bases aligning to TRBD2. Looked up from germline, CDR1 is LGHNA and CDR2 is YNFKEQ. The CDR3 length is 15 residues. Trimming cost V 1 base and J 5 bases; bases outside gene matches: 6. CDR3 in amino acids: CASSQVRLAGHEQYF. The CDR3 nucleotides read TGTGCCAGCAGCCAAGTCCGCCTAGCGGGACACGAGCAGTACTTC.